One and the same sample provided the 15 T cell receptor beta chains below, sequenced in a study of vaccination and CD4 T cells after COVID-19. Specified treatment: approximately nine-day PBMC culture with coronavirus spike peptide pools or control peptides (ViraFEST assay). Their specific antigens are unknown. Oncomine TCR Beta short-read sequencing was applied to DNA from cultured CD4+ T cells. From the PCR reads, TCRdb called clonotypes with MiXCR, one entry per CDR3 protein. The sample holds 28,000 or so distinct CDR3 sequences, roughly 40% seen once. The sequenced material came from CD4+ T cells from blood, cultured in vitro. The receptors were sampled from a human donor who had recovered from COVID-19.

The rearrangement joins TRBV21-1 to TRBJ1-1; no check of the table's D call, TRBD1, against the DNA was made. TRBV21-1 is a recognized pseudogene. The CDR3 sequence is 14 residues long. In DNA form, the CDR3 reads TGTGCCAGCAGCAATTCGGGACAGCGCACTGAAGCTTTCTTT. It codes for CASSNSGQRTEAFF.

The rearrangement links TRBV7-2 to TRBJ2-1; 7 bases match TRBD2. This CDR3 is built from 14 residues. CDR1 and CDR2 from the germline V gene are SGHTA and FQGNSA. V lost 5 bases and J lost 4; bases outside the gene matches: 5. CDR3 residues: CASSLLREYNEQFF. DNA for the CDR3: TGTGCCAGCAGCCTCTTGCGGGAGTACAATGAGCAGTTCTTC.

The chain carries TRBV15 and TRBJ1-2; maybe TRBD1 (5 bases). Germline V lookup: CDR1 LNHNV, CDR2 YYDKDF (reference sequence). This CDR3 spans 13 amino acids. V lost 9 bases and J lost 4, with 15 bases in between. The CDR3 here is CATASGALYGYTF. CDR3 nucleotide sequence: TGTGCCACTGCATCCGGGGCTCTCTATGGCTACACCTTC.

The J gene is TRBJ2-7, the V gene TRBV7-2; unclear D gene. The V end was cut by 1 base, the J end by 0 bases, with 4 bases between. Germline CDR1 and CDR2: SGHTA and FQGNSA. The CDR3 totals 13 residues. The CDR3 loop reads CASSLGNSYEQYF. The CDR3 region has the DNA TGTGCCAGCAGCTTAGGGAACTCCTACGAGCAGTACTTC.

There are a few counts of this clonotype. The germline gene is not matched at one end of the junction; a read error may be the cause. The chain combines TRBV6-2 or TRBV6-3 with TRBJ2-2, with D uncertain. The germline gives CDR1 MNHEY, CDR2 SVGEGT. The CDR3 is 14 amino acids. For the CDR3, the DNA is TGTGCCAGCAGTTCTCGTAGAAACAACGGGGAGCTGTTTTTT. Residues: CASSSRRNNGELFF.

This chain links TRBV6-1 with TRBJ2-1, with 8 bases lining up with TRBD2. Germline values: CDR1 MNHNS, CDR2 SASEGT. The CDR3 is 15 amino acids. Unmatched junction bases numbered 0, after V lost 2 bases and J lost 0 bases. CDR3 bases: TGTGCCAGCAGTGAACTAGCGGGCTCCTACAATGAGCAGTTCTTC. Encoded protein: CASSELAGSYNEQFF.

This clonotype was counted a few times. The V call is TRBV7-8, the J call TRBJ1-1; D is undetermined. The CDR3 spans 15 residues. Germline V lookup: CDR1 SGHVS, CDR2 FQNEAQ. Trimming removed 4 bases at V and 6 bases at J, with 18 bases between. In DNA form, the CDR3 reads TGTGCCAGCAGCTCCACCCTAATCGGGTTGGCTGAAGCTTTCTTT. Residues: CASSSTLIGLAEAFF.

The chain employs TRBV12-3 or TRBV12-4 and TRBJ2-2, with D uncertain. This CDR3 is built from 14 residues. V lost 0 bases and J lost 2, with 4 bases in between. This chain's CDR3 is CASSLAVNTGELFF. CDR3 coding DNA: TGTGCCAGCAGTTTAGCGGTCAACACCGGGGAGCTGTTTTTT.

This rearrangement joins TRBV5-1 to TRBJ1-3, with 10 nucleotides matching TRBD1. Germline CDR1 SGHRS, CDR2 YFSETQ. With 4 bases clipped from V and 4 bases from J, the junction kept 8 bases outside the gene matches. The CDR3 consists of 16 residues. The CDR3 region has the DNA TGCGCCAGCAGCCCGCCCGGGACAGGGGTAGGAAACACCATATATTTT. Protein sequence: CASSPPGTGVGNTIYF.

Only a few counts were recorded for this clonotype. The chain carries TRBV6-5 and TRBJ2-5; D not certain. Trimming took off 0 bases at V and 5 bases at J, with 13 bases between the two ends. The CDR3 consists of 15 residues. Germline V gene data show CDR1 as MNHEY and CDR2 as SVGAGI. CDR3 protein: CASSYSPDKWETQYF. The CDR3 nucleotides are TGTGCCAGCAGTTACTCACCTGATAAATGGGAGACCCAGTACTTC.

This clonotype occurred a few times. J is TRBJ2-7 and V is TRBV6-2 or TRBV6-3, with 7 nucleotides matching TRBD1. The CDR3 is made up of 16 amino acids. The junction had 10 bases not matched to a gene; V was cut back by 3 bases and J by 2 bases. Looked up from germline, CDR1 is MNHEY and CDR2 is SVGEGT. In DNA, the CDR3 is TGTGCCAGCAGTTATCGGATACCGGGACAGACCTACGAGCAGTACTTC. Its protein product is CASSYRIPGQTYEQYF.

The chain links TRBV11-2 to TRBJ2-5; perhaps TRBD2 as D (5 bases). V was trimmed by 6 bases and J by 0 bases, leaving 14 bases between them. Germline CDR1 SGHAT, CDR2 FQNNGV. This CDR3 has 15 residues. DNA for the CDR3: TGTGCCAGCAGTGGAGCGGACTGGTACCAAGAGACCCAGTACTTC. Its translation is CASSGADWYQETQYF. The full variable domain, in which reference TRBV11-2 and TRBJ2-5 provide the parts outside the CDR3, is EAGVAQSPRYKIIEKRQSVAFWCNPISGHATLYWYQQILGQGPKLLIQFQNNGVVDDSQLPKDRFSAERLKGVDSTLKIQPAKLEDSAVYLCASSGADWYQETQYFGPGTRLLVL.

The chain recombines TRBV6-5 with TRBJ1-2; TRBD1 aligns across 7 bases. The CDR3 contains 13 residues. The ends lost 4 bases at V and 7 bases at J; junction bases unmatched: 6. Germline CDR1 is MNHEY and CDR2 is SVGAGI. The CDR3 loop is CASSSTGVPGYTF. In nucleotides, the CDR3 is TGTGCCAGCAGTTCTACAGGGGTACCTGGCTACACCTTC.

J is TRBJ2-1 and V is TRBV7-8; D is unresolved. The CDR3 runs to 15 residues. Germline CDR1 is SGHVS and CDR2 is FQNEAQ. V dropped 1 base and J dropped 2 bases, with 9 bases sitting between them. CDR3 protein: CASSLVPETYNEQFF. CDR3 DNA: TGTGCCAGCAGCTTAGTACCGGAGACCTACAATGAGCAGTTCTTC.

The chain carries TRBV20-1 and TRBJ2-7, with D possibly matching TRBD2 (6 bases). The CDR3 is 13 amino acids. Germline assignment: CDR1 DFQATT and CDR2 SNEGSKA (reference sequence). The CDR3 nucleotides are TGCAGATGGGGGGACGGCAGCTCCTACGAGCAGTACTTC. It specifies CRWGDGSSYEQYF.